The T cell receptor (beta chain) described here comes from a study of T cell changes during pregnancy in multiple sclerosis. The CDR3 is 13 residues long. V dropped 5 bases and J dropped 4 bases, with 11 bases sitting between them. The germline V gene encodes CDR1 MNHEY and CDR2 SMNVEV (reference sequence). The assay was immunoSEQ multiplex PCR, and TCRdb's table has in-frame clones only and misses some. The data contain 100,000 or so clones, almost 95% of them seen just once; the ten biggest clones take up about 0.9%. The chain combines TRBV27 with TRBJ1-1; D might be TRBD1 (5 bases). The source is a female donor with multiple sclerosis, enrolled in a pregnancy study. The sequencing used peripheral blood, collected before pregnancy. CDR3 residues: CASSLTRGTEAFF. The CDR3 DNA is TGTGCCAGCAGTCTCACAAGGGGCACTGAAGCTTTCTTT.